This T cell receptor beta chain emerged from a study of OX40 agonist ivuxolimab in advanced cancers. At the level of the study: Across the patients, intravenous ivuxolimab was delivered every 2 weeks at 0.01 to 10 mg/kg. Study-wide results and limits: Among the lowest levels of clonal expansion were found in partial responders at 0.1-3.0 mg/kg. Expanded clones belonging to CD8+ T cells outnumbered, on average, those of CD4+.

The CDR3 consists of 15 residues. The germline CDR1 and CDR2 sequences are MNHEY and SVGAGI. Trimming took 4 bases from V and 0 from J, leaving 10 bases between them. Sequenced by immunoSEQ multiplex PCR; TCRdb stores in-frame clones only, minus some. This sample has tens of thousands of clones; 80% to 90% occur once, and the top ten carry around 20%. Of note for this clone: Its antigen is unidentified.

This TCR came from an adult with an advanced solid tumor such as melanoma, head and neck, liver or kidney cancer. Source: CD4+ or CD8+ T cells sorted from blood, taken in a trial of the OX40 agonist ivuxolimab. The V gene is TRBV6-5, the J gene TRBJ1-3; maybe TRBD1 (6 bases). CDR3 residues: CASSSRDNSGNTIYF. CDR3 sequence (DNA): TGTGCCAGCAGTTCGCGGGACAACTCTGGAAACACCATATATTTT.